The clone carrying this T cell receptor (beta chain) was seen a handful of times. Its antigen is currently unknown. Germline CDR1 is MNHEY and CDR2 is SVGAGI. V was cut by 5 bases and J by 3 bases, with 11 bases left in between. The CDR3 spans 14 residues. These data are taken from a study of blood T cells in healthy people across ages. Study findings and constraints: Among T cells, TCR beta diversity per million cells dropped roughly linearly as age rose. Fewer expanded clones and more diversity marked long-lived versus aged donors.

Primers used in a second PCR of about 7 to 12 cycles were a sample-barcoded 5' primer and a J-beta primer mix. Every cDNA molecule carried a tag from a template-switch adaptor bearing 12 random nucleotides. TCRdb redid the calling of the 5' RACE reads with MiXCR, one entry per CDR3 protein. The sample records 1.5 million to 1.8 million distinct CDR3 sequences, approximately 43% being singletons. The J gene is TRBJ1-5, the V gene TRBV6-5; D is possibly TRBD1 (6 bases). The receptor was derived from a woman aged 18-29 years in good health. Sample: blood. CDR3 amino acids: CASSGRDTNQPQHF. CDR3 nucleotides: TGTGCCAGCAGTGGCCGGGACACCAATCAGCCCCAGCATTTT.